A selection of T cell receptor beta chains follows, all from one sample in a study of Graves' ophthalmopathy and Graves' hyperthyroidism. TCRdb reprocessed the multiplex PCR reads with MiXCR, giving one entry per CDR3 protein. Here the sample spans about 1.2 million distinct CDR3 sequences, roughly two fifths being singletons. Sequencing was performed on peripheral blood or thyroid tissue (not recorded which). The receptor source for this set is an adult man with Graves' hyperthyroidism. Both conserved end residues are part of each CDR3.

v_gene: TRBV20-1; j_gene: TRBJ2-7; len: 14; CDR3aa: CSARINTYPYEQYF
v_gene: TRBV19; j_gene: TRBJ1-5; len: 14; CDR3aa: CASRTGLSNQPQHF
v_gene: TRBV5-6; j_gene: TRBJ2-2; len: 18; CDR3aa: CASSLVLAGGPNTGELFF
v_gene: TRBV20-1; j_gene: TRBJ1-4; len: 15; CDR3aa: CSARGGTGGNEKLFF
v_gene: TRBV11-2; j_gene: TRBJ1-4; len: 16; CDR3aa: CASRPPGGAHNEKLFF
v_gene: TRBV27; j_gene: TRBJ2-2; len: 15; CDR3aa: CASSLNGRSTGELFF
v_gene: TRBV29-1; j_gene: TRBJ1-1; len: 11; CDR3aa: CSAPRNTEAFF
v_gene: TRBV20-1; j_gene: TRBJ1-5; len: 12; CDR3aa: CSAGELGQPQHF
v_gene: TRBV2; j_gene: TRBJ1-2; len: 18; CDR3aa: CASSLTQRQGLYDYGYTF
v_gene: TRBV12-3/TRBV12-4; j_gene: TRBJ1-2; len: 14; CDR3aa: CASSTLTGLNGYTF
v_gene: TRBV20-1; j_gene: TRBJ2-7; len: 16; CDR3aa: CSAELRDGTPFHEQYF
v_gene: TRBV27; j_gene: TRBJ1-2; len: 15; CDR3aa: CASSKSRDVGGGYTF
v_gene: TRBV19; j_gene: TRBJ1-2; len: 18; CDR3aa: CASSYAGTGGVLHYGYTF
v_gene: TRBV12-3/TRBV12-4; j_gene: TRBJ1-1; len: 15; CDR3aa: CASSYVREFGTEAFF
v_gene: TRBV9; j_gene: TRBJ1-6; len: 13; CDR3aa: CASSRDRGQPLHF
v_gene: TRBV5-1; j_gene: TRBJ1-1; len: 15; CDR3aa: CASSDRTGGNTEAFF
v_gene: TRBV28; j_gene: TRBJ2-6; len: 15; CDR3aa: CASSPIAPGANVLTF
v_gene: TRBV12-5; j_gene: TRBJ1-2; len: 16; CDR3aa: CASVPDSDSPPYGYTF
v_gene: TRBV20-1; j_gene: TRBJ1-5; len: 15; CDR3aa: CSADDRDRVSQPQHF
v_gene: TRBV28; j_gene: TRBJ2-5; len: 15; CDR3aa: CATSVGGGLQETQYF
v_gene: TRBV7-9; j_gene: TRBJ2-7; len: 15; CDR3aa: CASSSDRSSSYEQYF
v_gene: TRBV2; j_gene: TRBJ2-5; len: 14; CDR3aa: CASRPDRAQETQYF
v_gene: TRBV11-3; j_gene: TRBJ2-7; len: 16; CDR3aa: CASSPGSSGGPYEQYF
v_gene: TRBV7-2; j_gene: TRBJ2-7; len: 15; CDR3aa: CASSYHGTGTYEQYF
v_gene: TRBV19; j_gene: TRBJ1-1; len: 16; CDR3aa: CAIRQGTIFLGAEAFF
v_gene: TRBV25-1; j_gene: TRBJ2-7; len: 15; CDR3aa: CASKSLGTATYEQYF
v_gene: TRBV7-9; j_gene: TRBJ2-7; len: 15; CDR3aa: CASSQDRGGGYEQYF
v_gene: TRBV9; j_gene: TRBJ2-2; len: 13; CDR3aa: CASTLTGTGELFF
v_gene: TRBV10-2; j_gene: TRBJ2-7; len: 15; CDR3aa: CASSLSLQATYEQYF
v_gene: TRBV7-2; j_gene: TRBJ2-5; len: 15; CDR3aa: CASSDPGPLGETQYF
v_gene: TRBV7-3; j_gene: TRBJ1-1; len: 18; CDR3aa: CASSLTPRDRGQNTEAFF
v_gene: TRBV10-3; j_gene: TRBJ1-1; len: 17; CDR3aa: CASSLIALTGMNTEAFF
v_gene: TRBV28; j_gene: TRBJ2-7; len: 11; CDR3aa: CASEETGEQYF
v_gene: TRBV19; j_gene: TRBJ2-7; len: 15; CDR3aa: CASSTGLAGDYEQYF
v_gene: TRBV7-9; j_gene: TRBJ1-2; len: 16; CDR3aa: CASSPRTSGETYGYTF